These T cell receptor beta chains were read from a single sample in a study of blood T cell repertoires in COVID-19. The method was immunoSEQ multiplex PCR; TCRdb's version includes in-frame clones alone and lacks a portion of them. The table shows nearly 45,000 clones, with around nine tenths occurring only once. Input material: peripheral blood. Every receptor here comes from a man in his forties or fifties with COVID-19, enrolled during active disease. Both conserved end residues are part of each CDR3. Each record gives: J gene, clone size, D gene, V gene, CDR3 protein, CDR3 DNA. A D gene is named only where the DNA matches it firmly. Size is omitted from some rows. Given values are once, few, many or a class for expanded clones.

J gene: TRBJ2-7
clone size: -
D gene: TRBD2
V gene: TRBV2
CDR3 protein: CASSDPSGWAEQYF
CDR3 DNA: TGTGCCAGCAGTGACCCTAGCGGGTGGGCGGAGCAGTACTTC

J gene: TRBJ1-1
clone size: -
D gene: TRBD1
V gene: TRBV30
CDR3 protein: CAWSVPQGANTEAFF
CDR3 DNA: TGTGCCTGGAGTGTACCTCAGGGGGCGAACACTGAAGCTTTCTTT

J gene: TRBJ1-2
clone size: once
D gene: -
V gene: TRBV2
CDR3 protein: CASSLNRVNGYGYTF
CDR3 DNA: TGTGCCAGCAGCCTTAACAGGGTTAACGGCTATGGCTACACCTTC

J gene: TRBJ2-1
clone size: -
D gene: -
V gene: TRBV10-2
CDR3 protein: CASIEVKGGYYNEQFF
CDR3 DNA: TGCGCCAGCATCGAAGTGAAGGGAGGATACTACAATGAGCAGTTCTTC

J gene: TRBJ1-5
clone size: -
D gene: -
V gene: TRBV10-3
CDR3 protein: CAISVQGSNQPQHF
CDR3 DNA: TGTGCCATCAGTGTCCAGGGCAGCAATCAGCCCCAGCATTTT

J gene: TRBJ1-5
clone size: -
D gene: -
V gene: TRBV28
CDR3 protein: CASSLKPQPQHF
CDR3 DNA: TGTGCCAGCAGTTTAAAGCCACAGCCCCAGCATTTT

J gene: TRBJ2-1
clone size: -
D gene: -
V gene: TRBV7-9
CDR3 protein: CASSRTLTQGGNEQFF
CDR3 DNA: TGTGCCAGCAGCCGCACTCTAACACAGGGGGGGAATGAGCAGTTCTTC

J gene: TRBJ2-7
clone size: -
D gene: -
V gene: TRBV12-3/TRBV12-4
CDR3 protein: CASSSLTGVKQYF
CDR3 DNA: TGTGCCAGCAGTTCCCTTACGGGGGTGAAGCAGTACTTC

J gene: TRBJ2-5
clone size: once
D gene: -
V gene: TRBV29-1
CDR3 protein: CSVGQGYQETQYF
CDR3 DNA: TGCAGCGTGGGGCAGGGGTACCAAGAGACCCAGTACTTC

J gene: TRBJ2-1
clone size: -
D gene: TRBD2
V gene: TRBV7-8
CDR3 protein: CASSLGLASYNEQFF
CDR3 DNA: TGTGCCAGCAGCTTAGGACTAGCGTCCTACAATGAGCAGTTCTTC

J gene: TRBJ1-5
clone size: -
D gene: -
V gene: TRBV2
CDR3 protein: CASTRDLGNQPQHF
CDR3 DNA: TGTGCCAGCACCAGGGATTTGGGCAATCAGCCCCAGCATTTT

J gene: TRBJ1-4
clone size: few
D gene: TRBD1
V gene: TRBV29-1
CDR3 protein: CSVRQGPNEKLFF
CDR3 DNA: TGCAGCGTGCGACAGGGACCTAATGAAAAACTGTTTTTT

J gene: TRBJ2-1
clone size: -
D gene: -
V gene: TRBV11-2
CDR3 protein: CASSLRQGTYNEQFF
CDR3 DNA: TGTGCCAGCAGCTTACGGCAGGGTACGTACAATGAGCAGTTCTTC

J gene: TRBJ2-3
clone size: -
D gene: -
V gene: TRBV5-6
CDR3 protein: CASSLWGLDTQYF
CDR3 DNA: TGTGCCAGCAGCTTGTGGGGGCTAGATACGCAGTATTTT

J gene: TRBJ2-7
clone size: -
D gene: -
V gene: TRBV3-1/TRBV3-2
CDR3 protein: CASSKRGGIYEQYF
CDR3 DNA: TGTGCCAGCAGCAAGCGAGGAGGAATCTACGAGCAGTACTTC

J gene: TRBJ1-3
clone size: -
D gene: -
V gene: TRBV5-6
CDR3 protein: CASSLVTEGNTIYF
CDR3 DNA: TGTGCCAGCAGCTTGGTCACAGAGGGAAACACCATATATTTT

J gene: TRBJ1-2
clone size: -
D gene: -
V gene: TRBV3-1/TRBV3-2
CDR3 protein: CASSQPGELGYTF
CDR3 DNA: TGTGCCAGCAGCCAACCAGGGGAGCTCGGCTACACCTTC

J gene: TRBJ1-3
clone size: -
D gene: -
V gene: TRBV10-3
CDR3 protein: CASSGVEGNTIYF
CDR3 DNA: TGTGCCTCCTCAGGGGTAGAAGGAAACACCATATATTTT

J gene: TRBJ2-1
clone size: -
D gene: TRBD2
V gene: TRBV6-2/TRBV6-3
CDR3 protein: CASSYSLAGEYNEQFF
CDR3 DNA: TGTGCCAGCAGTTACTCGCTAGCGGGAGAGTACAATGAGCAGTTCTTC

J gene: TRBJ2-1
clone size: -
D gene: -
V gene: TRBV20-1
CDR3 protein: CSASPSSSYNEQFF
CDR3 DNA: TGCAGTGCTAGTCCCTCGAGCTCCTACAATGAGCAGTTCTTC

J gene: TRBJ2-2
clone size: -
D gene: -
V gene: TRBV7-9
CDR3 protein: CASSLVGGELFF
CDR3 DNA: TGTGCCAGCAGCTTAGTCGGCGGGGAGCTGTTTTTT

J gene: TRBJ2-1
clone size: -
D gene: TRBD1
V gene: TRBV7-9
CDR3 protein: CASSLGQGGPFF
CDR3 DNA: TGTGCCAGCAGCCTGGGACAGGGGGGACCGTTCTTC

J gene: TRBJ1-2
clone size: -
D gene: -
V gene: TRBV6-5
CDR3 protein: CASSYAGPSGIYGYTF
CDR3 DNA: TGTGCCAGCAGTTACGCCGGACCCAGCGGCATCTATGGCTACACCTTC

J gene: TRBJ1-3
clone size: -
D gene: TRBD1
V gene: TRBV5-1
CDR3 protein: CASSLGGTAAGNTIYF
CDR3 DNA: TGCGCCAGCAGCTTGGGGGGGACAGCGGCTGGAAACACCATATATTTT

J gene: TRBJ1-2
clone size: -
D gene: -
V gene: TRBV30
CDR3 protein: CAWSVEGADYGYTF
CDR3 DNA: TGTGCCTGGAGTGTGGAGGGCGCGGACTATGGCTACACCTTC

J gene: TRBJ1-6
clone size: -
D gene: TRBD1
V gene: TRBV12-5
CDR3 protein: CASGLVSGQGNSPLHF
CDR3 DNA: TGTGCTAGTGGTTTGGTATCTGGACAGGGGAATTCACCCCTCCACTTT

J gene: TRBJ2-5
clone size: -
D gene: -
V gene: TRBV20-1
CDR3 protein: CSARGEETQYF
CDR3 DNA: TGCAGTGCTAGAGGGGAGGAGACCCAGTACTTC

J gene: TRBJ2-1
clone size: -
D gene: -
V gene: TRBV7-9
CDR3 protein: CASSLPTGDQFF
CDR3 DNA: TGTGCCAGCAGCTTACCGACGGGGGACCAGTTCTTC

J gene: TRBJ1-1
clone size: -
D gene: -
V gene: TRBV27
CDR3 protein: CASSLSRGLRAFF
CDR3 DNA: TGTGCCAGCAGTTTATCGCGGGGGCTAAGGGCTTTCTTT

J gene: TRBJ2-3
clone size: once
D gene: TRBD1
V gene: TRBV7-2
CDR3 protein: CASSLGQGRYF
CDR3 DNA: TGTGCCAGCAGCTTAGGACAGGGTCGGTATTTT

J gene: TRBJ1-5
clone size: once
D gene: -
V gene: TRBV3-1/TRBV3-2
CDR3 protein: CGAGGRNQPQHF
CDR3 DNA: TGTGGAGCCGGAGGGCGCAATCAGCCCCAGCATTTT

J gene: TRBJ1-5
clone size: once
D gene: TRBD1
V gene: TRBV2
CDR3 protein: CASSETDRGGQPQHF
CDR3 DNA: TGTGCCAGCAGTGAAACAGACAGGGGTGGTCAGCCCCAGCATTTT

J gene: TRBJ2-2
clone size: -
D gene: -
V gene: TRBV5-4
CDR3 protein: CASSPPPTVTGELFF
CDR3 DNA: TGTGCCAGCAGCCCACCCCCGACAGTCACCGGGGAGCTGTTTTTT

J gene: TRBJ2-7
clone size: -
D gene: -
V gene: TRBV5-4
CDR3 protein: CASSLGVGSGLPYEQYF
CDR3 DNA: TGTGCCAGCAGCTTGGGGGTGGGCAGCGGGCTTCCCTACGAGCAGTACTTC

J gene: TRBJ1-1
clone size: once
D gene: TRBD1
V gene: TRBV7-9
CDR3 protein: CASREGAVNTEAFF
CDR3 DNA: TGTGCCAGCAGGGAGGGGGCGGTGAACACTGAAGCTTTCTTT

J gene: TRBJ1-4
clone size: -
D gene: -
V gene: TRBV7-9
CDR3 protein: CASSVKLATNEKLFF
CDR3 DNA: TGTGCCAGCAGCGTTAAACTTGCAACTAATGAAAAACTGTTTTTT

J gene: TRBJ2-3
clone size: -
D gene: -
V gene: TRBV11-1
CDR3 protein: CASSKREKPDTQYF
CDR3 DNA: TGTGCCAGCAGCAAACGGGAGAAACCAGATACGCAGTATTTT

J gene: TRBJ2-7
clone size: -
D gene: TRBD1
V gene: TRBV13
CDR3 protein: CASSFGTGKYEQYF
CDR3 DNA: TGTGCCAGCAGCTTCGGGACAGGGAAATACGAGCAGTACTTC

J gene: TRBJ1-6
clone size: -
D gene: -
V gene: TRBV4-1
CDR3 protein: CASSQVPDSPLHF
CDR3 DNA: TGCGCCAGCAGCCAAGTTCCGGATTCACCCCTCCACTTT

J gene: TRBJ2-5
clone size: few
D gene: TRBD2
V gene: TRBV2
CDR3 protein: CASSLGLAGGQETQYF
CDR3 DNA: TGTGCCAGCAGCCTGGGACTAGCGGGGGGGCAAGAGACCCAGTACTTC

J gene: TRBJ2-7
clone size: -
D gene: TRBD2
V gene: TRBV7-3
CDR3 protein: CASSLLADYEQYF
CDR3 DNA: TGTGCCAGCAGCTTACTAGCGGACTACGAGCAGTACTTC

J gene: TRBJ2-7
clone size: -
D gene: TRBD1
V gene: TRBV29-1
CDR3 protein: CSVGGGQGRGSYEQYF
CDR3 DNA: TGCAGCGTTGGGGGGGGACAGGGGAGAGGCTCCTACGAGCAGTACTTC